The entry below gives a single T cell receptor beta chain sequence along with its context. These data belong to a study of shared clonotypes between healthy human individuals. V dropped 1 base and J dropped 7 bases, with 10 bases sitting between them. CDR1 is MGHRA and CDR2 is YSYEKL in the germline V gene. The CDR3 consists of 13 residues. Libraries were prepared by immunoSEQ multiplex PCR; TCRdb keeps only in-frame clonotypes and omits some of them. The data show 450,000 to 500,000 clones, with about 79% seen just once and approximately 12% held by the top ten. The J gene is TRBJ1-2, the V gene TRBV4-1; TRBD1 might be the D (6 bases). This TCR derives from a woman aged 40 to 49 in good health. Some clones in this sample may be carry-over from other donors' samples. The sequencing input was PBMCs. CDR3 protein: CASSQVGAFGYTF. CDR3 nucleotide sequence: TGCGCCAGCAGCCAAGTGGGGGCATTTGGCTACACCTTC.